The entry below describes one TCR beta chain. The sample is drawn from a study of blood T cell repertoires in COVID-19. In the original workflow: It was from reference gene primer amplification that nucleated cell counts were estimated. Measured with immunoSEQ multiplex PCR; TCRdb has only the in-frame clones, and not every one. That table gives V, J and clone size, and the DNA gave D and trimming. Counted here are 85,000 to 110,000 clones, roughly 90% occurring once; the ten biggest clones make up around 3.7%. Sequences were obtained from peripheral blood. The receptor was derived from an older woman with acute or convalescent COVID-19.

The CDR3 nucleotides are TGTGCCAGCAGCAGAGGGAGGGCCCCCGATACGCAGTATTTT. Translating it yields CASSRGRAPDTQYF. V gene TRBV5-8 combines with J gene TRBJ2-3; 7 positions match TRBD2. The ends lost 4 bases at V and 6 bases at J; junction bases unmatched: 8. CDR3 length: 14 residues. CDR1 is SGHTS and CDR2 is YDEGEE in the germline V gene.